Described below is a single TCR beta chain sequence and its context. The antigen it recognizes is unknown. No base qualities exist here, and no much larger clone lies one base off it. Trimming removed 10 bases from V and 4 bases from J; the gene matches leave 4 bases unexplained. The CDR3, from cysteine to phenylalanine, totals 15 residues. The CDR3 DNA has 45 bases and is translated from base 1. From the germline V gene (reference sequence), CDR1 is LNHDA and CDR2 is SQIVND. These data are taken from a study of cytomegalovirus exposure and HLA in healthy donors (dated by TCRdb to 2015 to 2018). In the study overall: An earlier analysis of under 600 of the donors reported roughly 300 Gb of sequence data and around 110 million unique TCR beta sequences from roughly 180 million T cells. Around 320 gigabases of sequencing data and tens of millions of unique TCR sequences were included in an early release covering several hundred HLA-typed donors. Of the 300 to 450 genotyped donors, 75% to 85% were placed in the genetic ancestry cluster associated with self-reported Caucasian donors. The study aimed to test whether signatures of past pathogen exposure could be identified by cataloging public T cell receptors. The study used immunosequencing to profile the T cell repertoires of 666 subjects and linked those repertoires to cytomegalovirus serostatus. A separate validation cohort of 100 to 150 different subjects was used in addition to the 666-subject first cohort. The study combined high-throughput TCR immunosequencing, statistical association of individual TCRs with disease status, and machine learning to predict cytomegalovirus infection status. In a later analysis, previously published TCR beta repertoires from several hundred donors were re-analyzed and high-resolution HLA genotyping was added so that TCR occurrence patterns could be studied. In the later analysis, no new phenotypic data were used to find candidate immune exposures; instead, reliance was placed on TCR beta sequences and their occurrence across donors. An earlier analysis of around 540 of the donors applied high-throughput TCR beta sequencing to assess whether each TCR beta V gene segment acted as functional or pseudogenic. Donor age, sex, ethnicity and CMV serostatus were compiled alongside the repertoire data. Genome-wide SNP genotypes for about 60% of the roughly 670 donors were used in a later genetic analysis, which treated that subset as a discovery cohort. All discovery cohort repertoires had been generated using a single sequencing platform. Both class I and class II loci were covered by HLA typing, at four-digit resolution. Typing coverage varied by locus: about 620-640 donors for A, B, C, DRB1 and DQB1; approximately 560 for DQA1; approximately 610 for DPA1; under 490 for DPB1. Roughly five DR-DQ haplotypes were treated as single units for association and clustering because of strong linkage in the cohort. Among almost 400 genotyped donors of the cohort, an average of about 240,000 unique TCR beta nucleotide sequences were sequenced per donor, approximately 20% of them non-productive. Paper-wide results and their limitations: Because counts were too low, 15 to 20 rarely observed V segments, including chromosome 9 orphons, were left out of the earlier analysis of several hundred of the donors. The classifier was reported to diagnose cytomegalovirus status with high specificity and sensitivity in both the original and validation cohorts. A further reported finding was that TCR beta sequences accurately predicted the HLA-A and HLA-B alleles for most subjects in the first cohort. Linkage disequilibrium might explain the correlated functional status among segregating V segments, but an unknown experimental factor could not be ruled out. Because some donors lacked HLA typing at each locus, the association tests relied only on the typed subset. According to a later genetic analysis, donors in an Asian-associated ancestry cluster had fewer N-insertions in productive TCRs than the roughly 670-donor mean. Immune exposure information for the cohort was limited to CMV serostatus. A cluster of highly shared sequence variants was judged likely to be a technical artifact of the sequencing pipeline. In a later analysis, HLA-associated TCR beta chains showed more clonal expansion and lower generation probabilities than non-associated chains that were equally common. According to the authors, the approach could potentially be generalized to other disease states and immunological phenotypes. Across donors, most TCR sequences were observed very rarely, whereas some public TCRs were present in many individuals. Specific HLA alleles were associated with about 17,000 TCR beta sequences at a false discovery rate of 0.05 in a later analysis. A later analysis found that most CMV-associated TCR beta chains appeared HLA-restricted, with HLA associations seemingly driven largely by CMV exposure. Strong co-occurrence of HLA alleles, especially DR and DQ, made assigning TCR associations to individual alleles difficult. An association between a missense DCLRE1C variant and V-gene and J-gene trimming of TCR beta chains was found in a later genetic analysis and replicated in an independent cohort. In a later analysis, the rate of TCR association differed among HLA loci, with DRB1 alleles having the most associated TCRs and HLA-C alleles having the fewest. In an earlier analysis of several hundred of the donors, most TCR beta V segments were observed in productive rearrangements about 90% or about 30% of the time, broadly matching IMGT annotations. A later analysis reported that several top co-occurrence clusters appeared linked to parvovirus B19, influenza, CMV and Epstein-Barr virus. In vitro tests confirmed that a few of the cytomegalovirus-associated TCR beta chains recognize cytomegalovirus antigens. The study gave a list of some 150 TCR beta chains associated with cytomegalovirus. Presence/absence analyses assumed roughly uniform sequencing depth across donors, an assumption that may not hold. The cohort was sequenced for TCR beta chains only, and without alpha or paired-chain data the features that could be detected were limited. Some IMGT-functional V segments, including TRBV6-2 and TRBV6-3, could not be distinguished by the 87-base-pair reads and were therefore excluded.

The cohort was made up of several hundred healthy bone marrow donors. At the time of sampling, all cohort members were nominally healthy, though unrecorded immune exposures were likely present. The donor tested CMV seropositive and was one of the 289 seropositive cohort members. A peripheral blood sample was provided by each donor, and peripheral blood mononuclear cells were used for TCR beta sequencing. The Qiagen DNeasy Blood Extraction Kit was used to extract genomic DNA from the blood cell samples. Library preparation used the immunoSEQ multiplex PCR assay. A mixture of 60 forward primers for TCR Vbeta segments and 13 reverse primers for TCR Jbeta segments was used in the multiplex PCR. Amplification of the CDR3 region of rearranged TCR beta genes was performed with a multiplex PCR assay on genomic DNA. Amplified TCR beta libraries were sequenced as 87-base-pair reads on the Illumina HiSeq System. The published analysis was carried out like this. A later analysis tallied roughly 78 million unique TCR beta chains across the 666 repertoires, and about 10 million of those chains were shared by two or more donors. A nearest-neighbor algorithm error-corrected the raw reads and collapsed the reads into unique sequences, merging closely related sequences to remove PCR and sequencing errors. To assign V, D and J gene segments, CDR3 sequences were aligned to IMGT reference sequences. Each retained sequence needed at least a six-nucleotide match to both a V gene segment and a J gene segment. Rearrangements were called productive when the CDR3 lacked stop codons and stayed in frame with V and J; all others were non-productive. Following IMGT convention, CDR3 was defined as the stretch from the second conserved V-encoded cysteine up to the conserved J-encoded phenylalanine. In an earlier analysis of around 600 of the donors, sequences lacking an unambiguous match to a single V gene segment were excluded. In an earlier analysis of a few hundred of the donors, a V segment was called functional when productive rearrangements were above 56.7%, and segregating when the standard deviation between donors exceeded 5%. To diagnose cytomegalovirus status from the catalog of TCR beta chain sequences, a statistical classification framework was built. A later analysis assigned V and J genes by comparing TCR nucleotide sequences with IMGT/GENE-DB human TR gene sequences. A later analysis assigned CDR3 sequences and most-parsimonious VDJ recombination scenarios with the TCRdist pipeline. In a later analysis, each TCR beta chain was defined by its CDR3 amino acid sequence together with its V-gene family, and reads lacking a unique V-gene family were excluded. In a later analysis, a few hundred highly shared, low-generation-probability nucleotide sequences were removed to address suspected cross-contamination and a sequencing artifact. A later analysis calculated a clonal expansion index for each public chain from normalized within-repertoire ranks of inferred template counts. Generation probabilities in a later analysis came from a VDJ recombination model fitted to out-of-frame rearrangements, and those results were checked against IGoR. A later analysis scored TCR-TCR, TCR-HLA and TCR-CMV co-occurrence with hypergeometric tests, applying a repertoire-size bias correction to TCR pairs. In a later analysis, false discovery rates were estimated by permuting HLA or CMV assignments 20 times. In a later analysis, co-occurring TCRs were grouped with DBSCAN, and TCRdist sequence similarity was added when clustering was performed within HLA-allele-positive subsets. Repertoires with fewer than 30,000 or more than 120,000 public chains were left out of co-occurrence clustering, as were five repertoires with anomalous nucleotide sharing. In its TCRdb copy, this immuneACCESS table keeps in-frame sequences only and misses some clones. Where compared with another copy, unresolved V genes explain less than half of these, and the others have no known cause. V, J and clone size are those of that table, while D and trimming were read from the DNA. This sample has over 150,000 clones in its table, and just over 75% of those were observed once. Of the sample, more than 3.5% falls within the top ten clones.

The sample was PBMCs. This receptor was obtained from a woman aged 55-69 years in good health and CMV-seropositive. The chain employs TRBV19 and TRBJ2-2, with 15 central nucleotides matching TRBD2. This receptor carries the CDR3 CATAGLAGGTGELFF. The DNA is TGTGCCACTGCGGGACTAGCGGGAGGCACCGGGGAGCTGTTTTTT.